The 22 T cell receptor beta chains below were found in one sample sequenced in a study of response to subunit inactivated influenza vaccine. TCRdb used MiXCR to reprocess the RT-PCR reads, holding one entry per CDR3 protein. The table includes 150,000 to 200,000 distinct CDR3 sequences, roughly 12% detected once. These same data were also listed under a study on T cells expressing NK-cell markers. That paper states: A 5'RACE template switching approach incorporating UMIs was used to make TCR beta cDNA.

The sequences come from CD8+ T cells sorted from PBMCs, collected about 13 days after vaccination. All receptors derive from a man in his fifties who received an inactivated influenza vaccine.

The gene calls are TRBV25-1 and TRBJ1-1; D may be TRBD1 (5 bases). The V end lost 5 bases, the J end lost 4 bases, and 8 bases lay between the germline ends. Germline V lookup: CDR1 MGHDK, CDR2 SYGVNS. The CDR3 spans 12 residues. The CDR3 loop is CASSYGATEAFF. In DNA form, the CDR3 reads TGTGCCAGCAGTTACGGGGCCACTGAAGCTTTCTTT.

This sequence joins TRBV11-2 and TRBJ2-2, with D unclear. The CDR3 is made up of 14 amino acids. The V and J ends lost 2 bases and 0 bases respectively, with 4 bases between them. The V gene's germline CDR1 is SGHAT and CDR2 FQNNGV. CDR3 nucleotide sequence: TGTGCCAGCAGCTTACAACCGAACACCGGGGAGCTGTTTTTT. This codes for CASSLQPNTGELFF.

V and J are TRBV7-9 and TRBJ2-7; the D call may be TRBD1 or TRBD2 (5 bases each). The CDR3 is 14 amino acids. CDR1 is SEHNR and CDR2 is FQNEAQ in the germline V gene (reference sequence). Trimming removed 5 bases from V and 3 bases from J, with 14 bases in between. The CDR3 region has the DNA TGTGCCAGCAGCATAACCGGGACCAGCTACGAGCAGTACTTC. Its translation: CASSITGTSYEQYF.

The chain couples TRBV28 to TRBJ2-5; TRBD1 might be the D (6 bases). The germline V and J ends were trimmed by 3 bases and 5 bases, with 10 bases remaining between them. The CDR3 runs to 13 residues. Germline V gene lookup returns CDR1 MDHEN and CDR2 SYDVKM. The CDR3 protein is CASSFYQGETQYF. In DNA form, the CDR3 reads TGTGCCAGCAGTTTTTATCAGGGGGAGACCCAGTACTTC.

In its sample, this clonotype was seen a few times. The chain couples TRBV29-1 to TRBJ1-2; 9 positions match TRBD1. Germline CDR1 and CDR2: SQVTM and ANQGSEA. V was pared by 5 bases and J by 7 bases, with 5 bases of the junction left unmatched. CDR3 length: 12 amino acids. The CDR3, as DNA: TGCAGCGTTATAATGACAGGGGGTGGCTACACCTTC. This translates into CSVIMTGGGYTF.

The V call is TRBV29-1, the J call TRBJ2-1, with 7 bases fitting TRBD2. V dropped 7 bases and J dropped 5; count of bases not matched to a gene: 8. The CDR3 covers 13 residues. Germline V CDR1 and CDR2: SQVTM, ANQGSEA. The CDR3 DNA is TGCAGCGCCGCCGGGGGAGGGAACAATGAGCAGTTCTTC. Translation gives CSAAGGGNNEQFF.

This clonotype was counted ten times or more. This chain links TRBV6-2 or TRBV6-3 with TRBJ2-7; 11 nucleotides line up with TRBD2. The CDR3 has 16 residues. CDR1 and CDR2 (germline): MNHEY, SVGEGT. V shed 8 bases, J shed 1 base, and the junction held 10 bases outside the gene matches. The CDR3 protein is CASEKRTSGFSYEQYF. The CDR3 bases are TGTGCCAGCGAAAAACGGACTAGCGGGTTTTCCTACGAGCAGTACTTC.

This clonotype was seen only a few times. The rearrangement joins TRBV10-2 to TRBJ2-1, with 7 bases matching TRBD1. The CDR3 totals 17 residues. V was pared by 6 bases and J by 2 bases, with 13 bases of the junction left unmatched. CDR1 and CDR2 (germline): WSHSY, SAAADI. CDR3 protein: CASREKTGIPPYNEQFF. In nucleotides, the CDR3 is TGCGCCAGCAGAGAAAAGACAGGGATTCCCCCCTACAATGAGCAGTTCTTC.

V gene TRBV2 combines with J gene TRBJ1-5; D call uncertain. Germline V lookup: CDR1 SNHLY, CDR2 FYNNEI. Trimming removed 3 bases at V and 0 bases at J, with 3 bases between. This CDR3 has 13 amino acids. CDR3 amino acids: CASSDYSNQPQHF. DNA of the CDR3: TGTGCCAGCAGTGATTATAGCAATCAGCCCCAGCATTTT.

The genes are TRBV18 and TRBJ2-5; tentative D call: TRBD2 (6 bases). The V end was cut by 5 bases, the J end by 5 bases, with 21 bases between. Germline V gives CDR1 KGHSH, CDR2 LQKENI. The CDR3 loop spans 16 amino acids. The CDR3 sequence is CASSLTPGTYSETQYF. Written as DNA, the CDR3 is TGTGCCAGCTCATTGACTCCCGGGACTTACAGCGAGACCCAGTACTTC.

This clonotype was recorded a few times. The rearrangement uses TRBV5-1 and TRBJ2-5, with 15 bases aligning to TRBD2. Germline V gene lookup returns CDR1 SGHRS and CDR2 YFSETQ. The CDR3 is 17 amino acids. Unmatched junction bases numbered 4, after V lost 3 bases and J lost 1 base. The CDR3 sequence is CASSWTSGRERQETQYF. DNA of the CDR3: TGCGCCAGCAGCTGGACTAGCGGGAGGGAGCGCCAAGAGACCCAGTACTTC.

There are many counts of this clonotype. V usage is TRBV7-9 and J usage is TRBJ2-6; no firm D call. CDR1 and CDR2 from the germline V gene are SEHNR and FQNEAQ (reference sequence). The CDR3 extends over 16 amino acids. V lost 4 bases, J lost 0 bases, and 10 bases lay in between. CDR3 coding DNA: TGTGCCAGCAGCTCATCGACGGCCTCTGGGGCCAACGTCCTGACTTTC. Translation: CASSSSTASGANVLTF.

CDR3 nucleotides: TGTGCCAGCAGCCCGGGACAGGCCCGGGTTAACAATCAGCCCCAGCATTTT. This encodes CASSPGQARVNNQPQHF. This chain connects TRBV11-2 to TRBJ1-5, with TRBD1 matching over 8 bases. V was pared by 5 bases and J by 3 bases, with 12 bases of the junction left unmatched. The CDR3 has 17 amino acids. In germline, CDR1 is SGHAT, CDR2 FQNNGV.

This clonotype was counted ten times or more. CDR3 DNA: TGTGCCAGCAGCTTGTACAGGGTCGGCTATGGCTACACCTTC. Encoded protein: CASSLYRVGYGYTF. The chain links TRBV11-2 to TRBJ1-2, with D possibly matching TRBD1 (6 bases). The germline V and J ends were trimmed by 3 bases and 4 bases, with 12 bases remaining between them. There are 14 residues in the CDR3. Germline V lookup: CDR1 SGHAT, CDR2 FQNNGV.

The table lists this clonotype with many counts. J is TRBJ2-7 and V is TRBV5-1; D is uncertain. The CDR3 is 16 residues long. The V and J ends lost 1 base and 0 bases respectively, with 14 bases between them. The germline V gene has CDR1 SGHRS and CDR2 YFSETQ. CDR3 nucleotides: TGCGCCAGCAGCTTGAGTCCAGCAGAGAACTCCTACGAGCAGTACTTC. Encoded protein: CASSLSPAENSYEQYF.

This clonotype is categorized as large. V and J are TRBV20-1 and TRBJ2-7, with 11 bases fitting TRBD2. Germline loops: CDR1 DFQATT, CDR2 SNEGSKA (reference sequence). The CDR3 runs to 16 residues. V lost 5 bases and J lost 3; bases outside the gene matches: 12. The CDR3 nucleotides read TGCAGTGCTGCCAACGCACTAGCGGGAGCCCACTACGAGCAGTACTTC. Translated, it gives CSAANALAGAHYEQYF.

A few counts support this clonotype. The chain has TRBV5-6 and TRBJ2-5; TRBD2 might be the D (6 bases). Germline V gene lookup returns CDR1 SGHDT and CDR2 YYEEEE. V was clipped by 0 bases and J by 9 bases, with 6 bases between them. There are 11 residues in the CDR3. CDR3 amino acids: CASSLGRAQYF. The CDR3 DNA is TGTGCCAGCAGCTTGGGGAGGGCCCAGTACTTC. Together with reference TRBV5-6 and TRBJ2-5, the CDR3 gives the full variable domain: DAGVTQSPTHLIKTRGQQVTLRCSPKSGHDTVSWYQQALGQGPQFIFQYYEEEERQRGNFPDRFSGHQFPNYSSELNVNALLLGDSALYLCASSLGRAQYFGPGTRLLVL.

This chain connects TRBV7-9 to TRBJ1-1; no clear D gene. The CDR3 spans 13 residues. V was clipped by 5 bases and J by 0 bases, with 7 bases between them. Germline loops: CDR1 SEHNR, CDR2 FQNEAQ (reference sequence). CDR3 loop: CASSLDVNTEAFF. The CDR3, as DNA: TGTGCCAGCAGCCTGGACGTGAACACTGAAGCTTTCTTT.

This clonotype was seen more than once but under ten times. The chain combines TRBV27 with TRBJ2-7; 10 bases are a match to TRBD1. From germline, CDR1 is MNHEY and CDR2 SMNVEV (reference sequence). Trimming at V came to 6 bases and at J to 2 bases, leaving 4 bases not matched to a gene. The CDR3 extends over 14 amino acids. The CDR3, as DNA: TGTGCCAGCAGCGTGGGACAGGGGACCTACGAGCAGTACTTC. Translating it yields CASSVGQGTYEQYF.

V gene TRBV20-1 combines with J gene TRBJ2-2; the match to TRBD2 covers 10 bases. The CDR3 extends over 15 amino acids. Trimming cost V 1 base and J 5 bases; bases outside gene matches: 4. Germline-derived CDR1 and CDR2 are DFQATT and SNEGSKA (reference sequence). Here the CDR3 reads CSARVASGSTGELFF. DNA for the CDR3: TGCAGTGCTAGAGTGGCTAGCGGGAGTACCGGGGAGCTGTTTTTT.

In its sample, this clonotype was seen a few times. The V call is TRBV7-6, the J call TRBJ2-7; maybe TRBD2 (5 bases). The V gene's germline CDR1 is SGHVS and CDR2 FNYEAQ. The CDR3 covers 12 residues. Trimming left V 5 bases short and J 5 bases short, with 10 bases between. Here the CDR3 DNA reads TGTGCCAGCAGCGCGGGCAAGGACGAGCAGTACTTC. Amino acid sequence: CASSAGKDEQYF.

This clonotype was seen more than once but under ten times. The chain recombines TRBV23-1 with TRBJ2-1; TRBD2 matches at 12 bases. TRBV23-1 is noted as an ORF with a role that remains uncertain. Losses at the gene ends were 6 bases for V and 5 bases for J; bases not matched to a gene: 5. This CDR3 spans 15 amino acids. The CDR3 loop is CASRLRTSGNNEQFF. CDR3 nucleotides: TGCGCCAGCAGACTGAGGACTAGCGGGAACAATGAGCAGTTCTTC.